Shown below are 29 T cell receptor beta chains from a single sample sequenced in a study of shared clonotypes between healthy human individuals. Naive CD8 populations comprised CD45RO-negative cells positively selected for CCR7, excluding terminally differentiated effector memory CD45RA+ cells. TCRdb keeps only in-frame clones here, not all; method: immunoSEQ multiplex PCR. The data contain millions of clones, about 94% of them seen just once; the ten biggest clones take up roughly 1.1%. The sample consisted of naive CD8+ T cells sorted from blood. These receptors came from a man aged 18-30 years in good health.

The chain is built from TRBV10-3 and TRBJ1-1; tentative D call: TRBD1 (6 bases). Germline values: CDR1 ENHRY, CDR2 SYGVKD. The CDR3 runs to 13 residues. V was trimmed by 5 bases and J by 6 bases, leaving 13 bases between them. CDR3 bases: TGTGCCATCAGTCTTACAGGGCTCCCTGAAGCTTTCTTT. This sequence encodes CAISLTGLPEAFF.

This chain uses TRBV28 with TRBJ1-2; no clear D gene. Germline V gene sequence: CDR1 MDHEN, CDR2 SYDVKM. The V gene lost 3 bases and the J gene lost 0 bases, with 8 bases spanning the gap. This CDR3 is 14 amino acids long. The CDR3 protein is CASSFYSSNYGYTF. The CDR3 DNA is TGTGCCAGCAGTTTCTACAGTTCTAACTATGGCTACACCTTC.

This chain uses TRBV6-6 with TRBJ2-7; TRBD1 matches 7 bases. The CDR3 is made up of 15 amino acids. With 4 bases clipped from V and 3 bases from J, the junction kept 9 bases outside the gene matches. In germline, CDR1 is MNHNY, CDR2 SVGAGI (reference sequence). The CDR3 loop reads CASSSGRQGNYEQYF. The CDR3 bases are TGTGCCAGCAGTTCTGGGAGACAGGGCAACTACGAGCAGTACTTC.

In its sample, this clone was seen once. The chain uses TRBV4-1 and TRBJ2-1; 7 positions match TRBD1. Trimming cost V 4 bases and J 9 bases; bases outside gene matches: 15. Germline assignment: CDR1 MGHRA and CDR2 YSYEKL. This CDR3 is built from 16 residues. The CDR3 DNA reads as TGCGCCAGCAGCCCCGATCGGGCAGGGGGTCGGGGTGAGCAGTTCTTC. Translated, it gives CASSPDRAGGRGEQFF.

Concerning this clone itself: Other DNA sequences in this sample translate to the same CDR3. The chain is built from TRBV2 and TRBJ2-7; no firm D call. CDR3 size: 13 residues. With 3 bases removed from V and 0 bases from J, the gap between germline ends came to 6 bases. Germline values: CDR1 SNHLY, CDR2 FYNNEI. The CDR3 protein is CASSEYVSYEQYF. As DNA, the CDR3 is TGTGCCAGCAGTGAGTACGTCTCCTACGAGCAGTACTTC.

On this clone: Other DNA sequences in this specimen translate into the identical CDR3. The chain combines TRBV4-1 with TRBJ1-2; maybe TRBD1 (5 bases). This CDR3 region has 15 residues. Germline V gene sequence: CDR1 MGHRA, CDR2 YSYEKL. Trimming shortened V by 3 bases and J by 0 bases, and 11 bases separated the two germline ends. The CDR3 sequence is CASSQRDGTNYGYTF. The CDR3 nucleotides are TGCGCCAGCAGCCAGAGGGACGGAACTAACTATGGCTACACCTTC.

J is TRBJ2-7 and V is TRBV5-1, with D possibly matching TRBD2 (6 bases). The CDR3 covers 14 residues. CDR1 is SGHRS, CDR2 YFSETQ, per germline. The V end was cut by 4 bases, the J end by 3 bases, with 14 bases between. CDR3 DNA: TGCGCCAGCAGCGGAGGGCCGGGAGACTACGAGCAGTACTTC. As protein: CASSGGPGDYEQYF.

The chain recombines TRBV10-3 with TRBJ2-2, with unresolved D. Germline lookup yields CDR1 ENHRY and CDR2 SYGVKD. The CDR3 totals 16 residues. V lost 3 bases, J lost 1 base, and 12 bases lay in between. The CDR3 spells CAISEPALGNTGELFF. In DNA form, the CDR3 reads TGTGCCATCAGTGAACCCGCTTTGGGGAACACCGGGGAGCTGTTTTTT.

This chain connects TRBV5-1 to TRBJ1-2; 7 nucleotides align to TRBD1. Per germline, CDR1 SGHRS and CDR2 YFSETQ. The CDR3 loop spans 15 amino acids. Trimming cost V 4 bases and J 2 bases; bases outside gene matches: 8. The CDR3 is CASSPGQQWNYGYTF. The CDR3, as DNA: TGCGCCAGCAGCCCGGGACAGCAATGGAACTATGGCTACACCTTC.

V gene TRBV30 combines with J gene TRBJ2-1, with TRBD2 as a possible D gene (6 bases). Germline V gene lookup returns CDR1 GTSNPN and CDR2 SVGIG (reference sequence). Trimming removed 3 bases from V and 3 bases from J, with 15 bases in between. The CDR3 totals 15 residues. The CDR3 protein is CAWSVASEGYNEQFF. The CDR3 region has the DNA TGTGCCTGGAGCGTAGCTAGCGAGGGCTACAATGAGCAGTTCTTC.

A few counts support this clone. The gene calls are TRBV19 and TRBJ2-7, with TRBD2 as a possible D gene (5 bases). The ends were cut back, 0 bases at V and 4 bases at J, with 19 bases in the middle. Germline loops: CDR1 LNHDA, CDR2 SQIVND (reference sequence). CDR3 size: 17 residues. CDR3 region: CASSIDHGTSSGYEQYF. CDR3 DNA sequence: TGTGCCAGTAGTATAGATCACGGCACTTCCTCGGGGTACGAGCAGTACTTC.

V gene TRBV27 combines with J gene TRBJ2-5; tentatively, D is TRBD2 (5 bases). Germline CDR1 MNHEY, CDR2 SMNVEV (reference sequence). CDR3 length: 14 amino acids. Trimming cost V 4 bases and J 4 bases, with 13 bases left between them. The CDR3, as DNA: TGTGCCAGCAGTTCCCTCCCGGGAATAGAGACCCAGTACTTC. Its protein product is CASSSLPGIETQYF.

As to this clone: The junction differs from germline at one of its ends, possibly a read error. The V call is TRBV19, the J call TRBJ2-5; 8 nucleotides line up with TRBD1. Germline V gives CDR1 LNHDA, CDR2 SQIVND (reference sequence). The CDR3 loop spans 13 amino acids. Here the CDR3 reads CASSLDRGETQYF. The CDR3 DNA reads TGTGCCAGTAGTTTAGACAGGGGTGAGACCCAGTACTTC.

With regard to this clone: Other nucleotide sequences from this sample produce the same CDR3. The chain links TRBV5-6 to TRBJ2-1; no clear D gene. CDR3 length equals 13 residues. V lost 0 bases and J 7 bases, leaving 8 bases between the germline ends. CDR1 is SGHDT and CDR2 is YYEEEE in the germline V gene. The CDR3 sequence is CASSLGAFNEQFF. Here the CDR3 DNA reads TGTGCCAGCAGCTTGGGTGCCTTTAATGAGCAGTTCTTC.

A word on this clone: Within the sample, other DNA sequences also encode this same CDR3. This chain connects TRBV2 to TRBJ2-7; D may be TRBD1 (6 bases). CDR3 length equals 12 residues. Trimming cost V 10 bases and J 0 bases, with 10 bases left between them. Germline V CDR1 and CDR2: SNHLY, FYNNEI. The CDR3 loop is CAILDSSYEQYF. For the CDR3, the DNA is TGTGCCATCCTGGACAGCTCCTACGAGCAGTACTTC. Full variable domain (rest looked up from reference TRBV2 and TRBJ2-7): EPEVTQTPSHQVTQMGQEVILRCVPISNHLYFYWYRQILGQKVEFLVSFYNNEISEKSEIFDDQFSVERPDGSNFTLKIRSTKLEDSAMYFCAILDSSYEQYFGPGTRLTVT.

The chain links TRBV18 to TRBJ1-1; D is unclear. V lost 6 bases and J 3 bases, leaving 11 bases between the germline ends. The germline V gene encodes CDR1 KGHSH and CDR2 LQKENI. The CDR3 has 13 amino acids. CDR3 coding DNA: TGTGCCAGCTCCCTGCCATGGGACACTGAAGCTTTCTTT. Translating it yields CASSLPWDTEAFF.

The rearrangement uses TRBV19 and TRBJ2-7; weak D call: TRBD2 (5 bases). V shed 1 base and J shed 6 bases, with 10 bases lying between them. CDR1 and CDR2 from the germline V gene are LNHDA and SQIVND (reference sequence). This CDR3 spans 13 amino acids. The CDR3 loop reads CASSIGLTGEQYF. The CDR3 nucleotides read TGTGCCAGTAGTATAGGACTAACTGGCGAGCAGTACTTC.

Points on this clone: Other DNA sequences from this sample encode an identical CDR3 as well. The chain carries TRBV11-2 and TRBJ2-7; D is undetermined. The V gene's germline CDR1 is SGHAT and CDR2 FQNNGV. Trimming cost V 0 bases and J 4 bases, with 10 bases left between them. The CDR3 is made up of 14 amino acids. The CDR3 coding sequence is TGTGCCAGCAGCTTAGAGGGGTGGAGTTACGAGCAGTACTTC. Translated: CASSLEGWSYEQYF.

The rearrangement joins TRBV5-1 to TRBJ1-2; 8 bases align to TRBD1. The CDR3 has 14 residues. CDR1 is SGHRS and CDR2 is YFSETQ in the germline V gene. The V gene end was trimmed by 1 base and the J gene end by 4 bases; junction bases not matched to a gene: 3. DNA for the CDR3: TGCGCCAGCAGCTTGACAGGGGGGAGCTATGGCTACACCTTC. Translation: CASSLTGGSYGYTF.

As DNA, the CDR3 is TGTGCCAGCAGTTACCTTATATCCGCAGATGGCTACACCTTC. Translation gives CASSYLISADGYTF. V is TRBV6-6 and J is TRBJ1-2; D gene ambiguous. There are 14 residues in the CDR3. Trimming removed 2 bases at V and 6 bases at J, with 13 bases between. The germline V gene encodes CDR1 MNHNY and CDR2 SVGAGI (reference sequence).

The CDR3 region is CASSWRPAGEQYF. The CDR3 DNA sequence: TGTGCCAGCAGCTGGCGACCGGCGGGCGAGCAGTACTTC. This rearrangement joins TRBV28 to TRBJ2-7, with D possibly TRBD2 on 5 matching bases. Deletions cut 6 bases from V and 6 bases from J, with 15 bases between. Germline V lookup: CDR1 MDHEN, CDR2 SYDVKM. There are 13 residues in the CDR3.

V gene TRBV5-4 combines with J gene TRBJ1-1; 11 bases line up with TRBD1. The CDR3 has 13 amino acids. Unmatched junction bases numbered 5, after V lost 9 bases and J lost 4 bases. In germline, CDR1 is SGHNT, CDR2 YYREEE (reference sequence). CDR3 nucleotide sequence: TGTGCCAAAGGACAGGGGGCGACCACTGAAGCTTTCTTT. This sequence encodes CAKGQGATTEAFF. Together with reference TRBV5-4 and TRBJ1-1, the CDR3 gives the full variable domain: ETGVTQSPTHLIKTRGQQVTLRCSSQSGHNTVSWYQQALGQGPQFIFQYYREEENGRGNFPPRFSGLQFPNYSSELNVNALELDDSALYLCAKGQGATTEAFFGQGTRLTVV.

This clone has a handful of counts. The rearrangement links TRBV18 to TRBJ1-2; D is unresolved. The CDR3 runs to 14 residues. Germline loops: CDR1 KGHSH, CDR2 LQKENI. Trimming removed 0 bases from V and 6 bases from J, with 11 bases in between. This CDR3 is CASSPPAGNDGYTF. The CDR3 nucleotides read TGTGCCAGCTCACCACCTGCGGGTAATGATGGCTACACCTTC. The full variable domain, with the rest looked up from reference TRBV18 and TRBJ1-2, is NAGVMQNPRHLVRRRGQEARLRCSPMKGHSHVYWYRQLPEEGLKFMVYLQKENIIDESGMPKERFSAEFPKEGPSILRIQQVVRGDSAAYFCASSPPAGNDGYTFGSGTRLTVV.

Regarding this clone: Within the sample, other DNA sequences also encode this same CDR3. The gene calls are TRBV6-5 and TRBJ1-3, with unresolved D. Trimming stripped 3 bases from V and 2 bases from J, with 8 bases between. Germline lookup yields CDR1 MNHEY and CDR2 SVGAGI. CDR3 length: 14 amino acids. CDR3 bases: TGTGCCAGCAGTTATGTTGGGGCTGGAAACACCATATATTTT. Its translation: CASSYVGAGNTIYF.

A note on this clone: This CDR3 is also generated by other DNA sequences in the sample. The chain couples TRBV28 to TRBJ2-1; 11 bases fit TRBD2. The germline V gene has CDR1 MDHEN and CDR2 SYDVKM. CDR3 size: 14 residues. V was clipped by 5 bases and J by 5 bases; unmatched bases: 2. The DNA of the CDR3 is TGTGCCAGCAGTATACTAGCGGGGGACAATGAGCAGTTCTTC. Translated, it gives CASSILAGDNEQFF.

With regard to this clone: The identical CDR3 is also encoded by other nucleotide sequences in the sample. The rearrangement links TRBV28 to TRBJ1-1; D not certain. The V gene lost 6 bases and the J gene lost 1 base, with 12 bases spanning the gap. This CDR3 has 14 residues. CDR1 and CDR2 (germline): MDHEN, SYDVKM. The CDR3 loop is CASSLLGGNTEAFF. DNA for the CDR3: TGTGCCAGCAGCTTACTGGGTGGGAACACTGAAGCTTTCTTT. The entire variable domain, with the rest obtained from reference TRBV28 and TRBJ1-1, is as follows: DVKVTQSSRYLVKRTGEKVFLECVQDMDHENMFWYRQDPGLGLRLIYFSYDVKMKEKGDIPEGYSVSREKKERFSLILESASTNQTSMYLCASSLLGGNTEAFFGQGTRLTVV.

V gene TRBV28 combines with J gene TRBJ1-4, with TRBD1 matching over 10 bases. CDR1 is MDHEN, CDR2 SYDVKM, per germline. The CDR3 has 16 amino acids. Trimming took 1 base from V and 8 from J; bases not matched to a gene: 7. The CDR3 loop is CASSLFLGQGLEKLFF. For the CDR3, the DNA is TGTGCCAGCAGTTTATTCTTGGGACAGGGGTTGGAAAAACTGTTTTTT. The variable domain in full, completed from reference TRBV28 and TRBJ1-4, reads DVKVTQSSRYLVKRTGEKVFLECVQDMDHENMFWYRQDPGLGLRLIYFSYDVKMKEKGDIPEGYSVSREKKERFSLILESASTNQTSMYLCASSLFLGQGLEKLFFGSGTQLSVL.

This clone has a single count. This sequence joins TRBV30 and TRBJ1-2, with TRBD1 as a possible D gene (5 bases). Germline CDR1 reads GTSNPN; CDR2 reads SVGIG (reference sequence). Trimming took 0 bases from V and 13 from J, leaving 15 bases between them. The length of the CDR3 is 12 residues. The chain's CDR3 is CAWSVLGGAGTF. CDR3 nucleotide sequence: TGTGCCTGGAGTGTACTAGGCGGGGCCGGCACCTTC.

The chain is built from TRBV7-2 and TRBJ2-3; 11 bases match TRBD2. Germline V gives CDR1 SGHTA, CDR2 FQGNSA. After removal of 2 bases from V and 3 bases from J, the junction contained 7 bases not matched to a gene. This CDR3 is 17 amino acids long. In DNA, the CDR3 is TGTGCCAGCAGCTTAACCCCGTCTAGCGGGAGGACAGATACGCAGTATTTT. Amino acids: CASSLTPSSGRTDTQYF.